This T cell receptor (beta chain) originates from a study of blood T cell repertoires in COVID-19. In the study overall: From the United States, Italy and Spain came samples of acute and convalescent COVID-19. Sample material is recorded as cDNA or gDNA derived from T cells, B-cell-depleted T cells, or PBMCs.

From germline, CDR1 is SGHNT and CDR2 YYREEE (reference sequence). The CDR3 spans 15 residues. V was trimmed by 0 bases and J by 6 bases, leaving 13 bases between them. Profiled with immunoSEQ multiplex PCR; TCRdb holds only in-frame clones, not every one. In the table there are more than 25,000 clones, roughly nine tenths of which are singletons. The sample was peripheral blood. The TCR originated in a human donor with active COVID-19. The donor label of this sample is uncertain. The rearrangement uses TRBV5-4 and TRBJ2-1; the D gene is possibly TRBD1 (5 bases). The CDR3 nucleotides read TGTGCCAGCAGCTTGGCACAGGCTAACACCAATGAGCAGTTCTTC. It is translated as CASSLAQANTNEQFF. The full variable domain, its missing parts supplied by reference TRBV5-4 and TRBJ2-1, is ETGVTQSPTHLIKTRGQQVTLRCSSQSGHNTVSWYQQALGQGPQFIFQYYREEENGRGNFPPRFSGLQFPNYSSELNVNALELDDSALYLCASSLAQANTNEQFFGPGTRLTVL.